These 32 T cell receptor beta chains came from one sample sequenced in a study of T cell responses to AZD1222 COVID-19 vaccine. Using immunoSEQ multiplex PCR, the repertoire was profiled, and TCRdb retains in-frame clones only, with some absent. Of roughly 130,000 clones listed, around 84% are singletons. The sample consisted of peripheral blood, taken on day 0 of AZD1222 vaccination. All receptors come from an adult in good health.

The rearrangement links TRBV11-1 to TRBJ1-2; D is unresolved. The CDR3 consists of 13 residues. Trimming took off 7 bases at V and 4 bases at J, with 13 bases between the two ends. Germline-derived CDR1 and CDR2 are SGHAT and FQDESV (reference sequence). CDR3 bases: TGTGCCAGCACCCGACAAGCGGCCTATGGCTACACCTTC. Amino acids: CASTRQAAYGYTF.

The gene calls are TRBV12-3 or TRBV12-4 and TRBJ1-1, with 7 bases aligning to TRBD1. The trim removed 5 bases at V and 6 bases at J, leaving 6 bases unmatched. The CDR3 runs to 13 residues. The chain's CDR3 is CASSLQGLPEAFF. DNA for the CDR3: TGTGCCAGCAGTCTACAGGGGCTCCCTGAAGCTTTCTTT.

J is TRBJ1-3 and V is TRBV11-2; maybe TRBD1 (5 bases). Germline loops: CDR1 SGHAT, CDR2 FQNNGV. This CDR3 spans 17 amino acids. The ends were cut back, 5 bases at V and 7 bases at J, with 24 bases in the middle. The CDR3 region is CASSPSPGTGAGNTIYF. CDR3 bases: TGTGCCAGCAGCCCTAGCCCGGGTACAGGCGCCGGGAACACCATATATTTT.

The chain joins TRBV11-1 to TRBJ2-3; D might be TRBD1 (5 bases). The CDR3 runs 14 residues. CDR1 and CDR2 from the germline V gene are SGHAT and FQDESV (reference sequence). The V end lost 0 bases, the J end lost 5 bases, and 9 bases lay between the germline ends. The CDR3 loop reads CASSLARAKDTQYF. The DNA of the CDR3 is TGTGCCAGCAGCTTAGCCAGGGCCAAAGATACGCAGTATTTT.

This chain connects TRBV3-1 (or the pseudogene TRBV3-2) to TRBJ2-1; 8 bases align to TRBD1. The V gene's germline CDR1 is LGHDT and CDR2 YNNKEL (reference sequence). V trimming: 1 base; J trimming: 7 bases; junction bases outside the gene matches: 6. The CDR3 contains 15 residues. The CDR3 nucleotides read TGTGCCAGCAGCCAAGTTGGACAGGGAATGAATGAGCAGTTCTTC. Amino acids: CASSQVGQGMNEQFF.

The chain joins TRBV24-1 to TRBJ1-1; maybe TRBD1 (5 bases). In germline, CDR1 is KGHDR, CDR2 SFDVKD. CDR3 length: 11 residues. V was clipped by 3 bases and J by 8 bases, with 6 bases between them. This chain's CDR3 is CATSDNREAFF. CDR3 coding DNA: TGTGCCACCAGTGATAACAGGGAAGCTTTCTTT.

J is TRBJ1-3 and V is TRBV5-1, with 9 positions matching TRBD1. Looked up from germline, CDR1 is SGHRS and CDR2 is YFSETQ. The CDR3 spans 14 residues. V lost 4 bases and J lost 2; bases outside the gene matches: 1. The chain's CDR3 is CASSGDRAGNTIYF. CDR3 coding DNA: TGCGCCAGCAGCGGGGACAGGGCTGGAAACACCATATATTTT.

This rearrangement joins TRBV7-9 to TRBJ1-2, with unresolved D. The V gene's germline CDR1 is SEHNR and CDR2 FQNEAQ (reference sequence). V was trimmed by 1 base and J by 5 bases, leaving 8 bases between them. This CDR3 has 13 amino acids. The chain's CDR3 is CASSLEAGYGYTF. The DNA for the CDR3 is TGTGCCAGCAGCTTAGAGGCAGGTTATGGCTACACCTTC.

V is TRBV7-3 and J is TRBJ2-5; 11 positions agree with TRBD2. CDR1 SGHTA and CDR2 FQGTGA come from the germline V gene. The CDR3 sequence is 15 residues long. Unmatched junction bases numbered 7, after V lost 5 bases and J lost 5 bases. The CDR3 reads CASSATSGKLETQYF. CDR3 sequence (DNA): TGTGCCAGCAGCGCGACTAGCGGGAAGCTGGAGACCCAGTACTTC.

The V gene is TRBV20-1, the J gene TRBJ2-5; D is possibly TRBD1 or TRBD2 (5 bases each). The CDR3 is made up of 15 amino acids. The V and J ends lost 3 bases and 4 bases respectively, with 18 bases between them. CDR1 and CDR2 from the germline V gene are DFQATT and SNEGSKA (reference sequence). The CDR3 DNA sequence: TGCAGTGCTAGTAAACCAACCGGGACCGGAGAGACCCAGTACTTC. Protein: CSASKPTGTGETQYF.

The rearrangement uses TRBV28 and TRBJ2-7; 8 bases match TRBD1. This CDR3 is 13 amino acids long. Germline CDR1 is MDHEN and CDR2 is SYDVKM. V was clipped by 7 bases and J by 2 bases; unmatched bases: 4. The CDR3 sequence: CASTTGGTYEQYF. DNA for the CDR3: TGTGCCAGCACCACAGGGGGGACCTACGAGCAGTACTTC.

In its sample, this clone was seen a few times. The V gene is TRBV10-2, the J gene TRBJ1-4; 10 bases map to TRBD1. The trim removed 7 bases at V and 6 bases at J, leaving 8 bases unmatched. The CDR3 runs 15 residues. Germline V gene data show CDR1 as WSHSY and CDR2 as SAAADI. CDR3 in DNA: TGCGCCAGCAAACCGTCCGGGACAGGGGATGAAAAACTGTTTTTT. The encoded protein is CASKPSGTGDEKLFF.

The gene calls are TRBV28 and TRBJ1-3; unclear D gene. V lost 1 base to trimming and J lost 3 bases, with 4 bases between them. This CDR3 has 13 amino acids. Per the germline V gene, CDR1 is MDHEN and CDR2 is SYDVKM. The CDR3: CASSLFGGNTIYF. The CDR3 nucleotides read TGTGCCAGCAGTTTATTCGGTGGAAACACCATATATTTT.

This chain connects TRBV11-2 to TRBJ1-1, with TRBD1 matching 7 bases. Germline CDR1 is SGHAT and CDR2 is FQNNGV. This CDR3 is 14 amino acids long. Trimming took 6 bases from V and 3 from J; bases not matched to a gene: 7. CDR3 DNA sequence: TGTGCCAGCAGAACGACAGGGTTGTACACTGAAGCTTTCTTT. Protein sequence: CASRTTGLYTEAFF.

For the CDR3, the DNA is TGCAGCGTTGAAGTAAACTACGAGCAGTACTTC. Its translation: CSVEVNYEQYF. V gene TRBV29-1 combines with J gene TRBJ2-7, with D unresolved. The germline gives CDR1 SQVTM, CDR2 ANQGSEA. This CDR3 spans 11 amino acids. With 1 base removed from V and 3 bases from J, the gap between germline ends came to 4 bases.

CDR3 sequence (DNA): TGTGCCAGCAGCTTAACCGGGGGGGATTCACCCCTCCACTTT. This sequence encodes CASSLTGGDSPLHF. This chain joins TRBV7-9 and TRBJ1-6; D may be TRBD1 (5 bases). V lost 2 bases and J 8 bases, leaving 10 bases between the germline ends. CDR1 is SEHNR, CDR2 FQNEAQ, per germline (reference sequence). The CDR3 covers 14 residues.

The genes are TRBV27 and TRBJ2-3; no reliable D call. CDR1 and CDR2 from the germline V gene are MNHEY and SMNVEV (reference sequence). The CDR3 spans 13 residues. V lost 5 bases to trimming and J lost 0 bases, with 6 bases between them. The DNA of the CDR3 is TGTGCCAGCAGTCCGTTTAGCACAGATACGCAGTATTTT. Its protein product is CASSPFSTDTQYF.

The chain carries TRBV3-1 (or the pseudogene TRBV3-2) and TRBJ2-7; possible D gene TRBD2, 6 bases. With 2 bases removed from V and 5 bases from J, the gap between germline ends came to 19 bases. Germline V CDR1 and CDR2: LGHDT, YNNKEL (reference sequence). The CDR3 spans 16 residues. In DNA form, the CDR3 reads TGTGCCAGCAGCCAAAATCGGGGACTCCCTGGGGACGAGCAGTACTTC. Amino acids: CASSQNRGLPGDEQYF.

CDR3 nucleotides: TGCGCCAGCAGCCAAGCTCTAGGGGTAAATCAGCCCCAGCATTTT. Its protein is CASSQALGVNQPQHF. The genes are TRBV4-3 and TRBJ1-5; weak D call: TRBD1 (5 bases). This CDR3 spans 15 amino acids. Between the trimmed V and J ends, which lost 1 base and 4 bases, there was a span of 11 bases. Germline V gene data show CDR1 as LGHNA and CDR2 as YSLEER.

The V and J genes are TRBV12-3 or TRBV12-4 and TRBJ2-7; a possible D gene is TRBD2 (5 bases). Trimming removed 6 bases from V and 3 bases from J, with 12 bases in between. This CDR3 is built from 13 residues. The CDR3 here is CASSRNRGYEQYF. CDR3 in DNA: TGTGCCAGCAGCCGCAATCGGGGCTACGAGCAGTACTTC.

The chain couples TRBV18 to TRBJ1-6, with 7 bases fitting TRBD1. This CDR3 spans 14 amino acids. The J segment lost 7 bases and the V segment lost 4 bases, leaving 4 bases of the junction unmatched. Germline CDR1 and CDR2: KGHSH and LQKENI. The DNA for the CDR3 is TGTGCCAGCTCACTGGGGACAGCGAATTCACCCCTCCACTTT. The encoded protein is CASSLGTANSPLHF.

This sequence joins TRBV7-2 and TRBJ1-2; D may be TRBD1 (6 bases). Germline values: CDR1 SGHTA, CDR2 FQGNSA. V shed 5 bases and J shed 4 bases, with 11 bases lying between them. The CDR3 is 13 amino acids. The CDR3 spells CASSKGQTYGYTF. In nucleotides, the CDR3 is TGTGCCAGCAGCAAAGGACAGACCTATGGCTACACCTTC.

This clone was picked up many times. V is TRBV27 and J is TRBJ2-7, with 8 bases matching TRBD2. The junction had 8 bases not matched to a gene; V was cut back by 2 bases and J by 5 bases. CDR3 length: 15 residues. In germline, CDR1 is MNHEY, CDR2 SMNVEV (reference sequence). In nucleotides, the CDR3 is TGTGCCAGCAGTTTACAGAGCGGGAGACGGGACGAGCAGTACTTC. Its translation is CASSLQSGRRDEQYF.

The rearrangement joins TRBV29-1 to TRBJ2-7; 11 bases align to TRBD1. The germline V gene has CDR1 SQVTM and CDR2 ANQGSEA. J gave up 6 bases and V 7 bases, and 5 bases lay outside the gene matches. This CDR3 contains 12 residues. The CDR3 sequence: CSARDRGFEQYF. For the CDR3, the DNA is TGCAGCGCCCGGGACAGGGGGTTCGAGCAGTACTTC.

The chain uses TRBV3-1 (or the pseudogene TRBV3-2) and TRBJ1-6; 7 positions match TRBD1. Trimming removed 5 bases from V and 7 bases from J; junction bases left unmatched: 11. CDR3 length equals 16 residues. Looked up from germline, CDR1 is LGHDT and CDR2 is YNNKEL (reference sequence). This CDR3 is CASSWTGQDRNSPLHF. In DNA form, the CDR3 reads TGTGCCAGCAGCTGGACCGGACAGGATCGCAATTCACCCCTCCACTTT.

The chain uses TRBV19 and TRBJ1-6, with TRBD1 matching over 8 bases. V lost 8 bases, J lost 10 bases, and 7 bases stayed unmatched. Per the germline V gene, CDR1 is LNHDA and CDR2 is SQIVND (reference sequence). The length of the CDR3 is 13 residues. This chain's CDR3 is CASSDREASPLHF. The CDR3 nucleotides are TGTGCCAGTTCGGACAGGGAGGCATCACCCCTCCACTTT.

The CDR3 DNA follows: TGTGCCAGCAGTACCACAGGGGGTATCACTGAAGCTTTCTTT. This codes for CASSTTGGITEAFF. The V and J genes are TRBV28 and TRBJ1-1, with 8 bases lining up with TRBD1. Germline V gene sequence: CDR1 MDHEN, CDR2 SYDVKM. The CDR3 extends over 14 amino acids. J lost 4 bases, V lost 5 bases, and 6 bases had no gene match.

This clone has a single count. CDR3: CAWSVLSADTQYF. In nucleotides, the CDR3 is TGTGCCTGGAGTGTATTGTCCGCAGATACGCAGTATTTT. The chain links TRBV30 to TRBJ2-3; D not resolved. Per germline, CDR1 GTSNPN and CDR2 SVGIG (reference sequence). CDR3 length equals 13 residues. V was cut by 0 bases and J by 4 bases, with 8 bases left in between.

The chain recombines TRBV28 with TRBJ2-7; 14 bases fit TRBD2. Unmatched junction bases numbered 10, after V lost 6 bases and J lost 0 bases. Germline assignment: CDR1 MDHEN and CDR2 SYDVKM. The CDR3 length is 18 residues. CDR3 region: CASRLLGLAGAPSYEQYF. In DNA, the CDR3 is TGTGCCAGCAGGCTGCTGGGACTAGCGGGAGCTCCCTCCTACGAGCAGTACTTC.

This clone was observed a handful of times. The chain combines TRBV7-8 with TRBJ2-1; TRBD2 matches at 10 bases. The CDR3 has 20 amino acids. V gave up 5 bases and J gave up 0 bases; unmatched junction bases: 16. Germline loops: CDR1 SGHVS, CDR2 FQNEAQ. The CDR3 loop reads CASSHLGLAAELHSYNEQFF. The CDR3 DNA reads TGTGCCAGCAGCCACCTCGGACTAGCGGCAGAACTACACTCCTACAATGAGCAGTTCTTC.

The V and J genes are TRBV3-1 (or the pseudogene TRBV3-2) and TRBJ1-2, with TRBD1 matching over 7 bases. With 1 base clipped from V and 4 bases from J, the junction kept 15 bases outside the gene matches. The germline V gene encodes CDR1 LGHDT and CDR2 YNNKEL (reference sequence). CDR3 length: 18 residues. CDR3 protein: CASSQAGRQGFIAYGYTF. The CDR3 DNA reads TGTGCCAGCAGCCAAGCGGGCCGACAGGGATTTATCGCCTATGGCTACACCTTC.

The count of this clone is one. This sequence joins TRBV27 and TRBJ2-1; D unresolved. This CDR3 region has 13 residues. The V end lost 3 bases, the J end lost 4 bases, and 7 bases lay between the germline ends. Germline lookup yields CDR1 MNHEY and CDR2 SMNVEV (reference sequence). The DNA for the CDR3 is TGTGCCAGCAGTTTTGCGATTTACAATGAGCAGTTCTTC. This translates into CASSFAIYNEQFF.